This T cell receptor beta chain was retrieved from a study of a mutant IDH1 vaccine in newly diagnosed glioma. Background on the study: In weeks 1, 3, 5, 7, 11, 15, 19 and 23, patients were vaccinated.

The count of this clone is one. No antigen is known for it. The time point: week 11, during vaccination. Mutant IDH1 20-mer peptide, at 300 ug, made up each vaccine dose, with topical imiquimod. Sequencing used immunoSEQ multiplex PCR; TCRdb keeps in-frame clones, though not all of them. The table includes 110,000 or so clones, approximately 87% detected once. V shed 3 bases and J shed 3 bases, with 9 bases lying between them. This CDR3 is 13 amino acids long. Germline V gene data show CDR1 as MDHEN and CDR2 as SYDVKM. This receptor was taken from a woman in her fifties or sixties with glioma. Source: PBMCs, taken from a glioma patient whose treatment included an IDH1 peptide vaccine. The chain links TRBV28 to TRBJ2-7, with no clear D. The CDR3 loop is CASSFDGIYEQYF. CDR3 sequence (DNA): TGTGCCAGCAGTTTCGACGGAATCTACGAGCAGTACTTC.